The source of this TCR beta chain is a study of brain T cells in children with intractable seizures. TCRdb keeps only in-frame clones here, not all; method: immunoSEQ multiplex PCR. The profile covers about 76,000 clones, with roughly 91% appearing a single time and roughly 1.5% taken by the ten largest. Study results and limitations: Patients' HCMV serostatus was unknown; virus specificity rests on CDR3 similarity alone.

Comments on this clone: Its antigen is currently unknown.

Only cases whose brain tissue showed the highest T cell transcript signatures were sequenced. This TCR came from a boy in the first two years of life with tuberous sclerosis and intractable seizures. Sequenced material: peripheral blood, taken at surgery.

Here the CDR3 reads CATPGWGRTYNEQFF. CDR3 in DNA: TGTGCCACCCCGGGTTGGGGGAGGACCTACAATGAGCAGTTCTTC. This chain connects TRBV28 to TRBJ2-1; perhaps TRBD2 as D (6 bases). V was shortened by 10 bases and J by 2 bases, with 18 bases between the two germline ends. The CDR3 sequence is 15 residues long. Germline V gives CDR1 MDHEN, CDR2 SYDVKM. Together with reference TRBV28 and TRBJ2-1, the CDR3 gives the full variable domain: DVKVTQSSRYLVKRTGEKVFLECVQDMDHENMFWYRQDPGLGLRLIYFSYDVKMKEKGDIPEGYSVSREKKERFSLILESASTNQTSMYLCATPGWGRTYNEQFFGPGTRLTVL.